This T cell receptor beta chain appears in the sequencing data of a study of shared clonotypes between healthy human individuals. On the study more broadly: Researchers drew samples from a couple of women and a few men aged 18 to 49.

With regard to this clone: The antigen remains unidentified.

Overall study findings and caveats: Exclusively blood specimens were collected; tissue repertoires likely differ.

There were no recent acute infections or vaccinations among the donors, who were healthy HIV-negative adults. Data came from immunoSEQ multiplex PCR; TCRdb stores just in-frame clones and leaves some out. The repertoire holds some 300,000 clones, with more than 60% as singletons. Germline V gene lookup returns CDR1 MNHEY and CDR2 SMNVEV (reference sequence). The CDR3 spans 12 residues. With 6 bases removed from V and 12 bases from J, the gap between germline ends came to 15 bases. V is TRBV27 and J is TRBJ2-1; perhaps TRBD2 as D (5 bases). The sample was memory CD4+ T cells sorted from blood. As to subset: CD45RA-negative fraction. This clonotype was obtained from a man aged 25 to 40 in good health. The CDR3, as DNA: TGTGCCAGCAGACGGGGTACCGTTAGGCAGTTCTTC. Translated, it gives CASRRGTVRQFF.